This paragraph reports one TCR beta chain. The data are from a study of shared T cell receptors in the human thymus. The germline V gene encodes CDR1 MGHRA and CDR2 YSYEKL. V lost 1 base to trimming and J lost 8 bases, with 20 bases between them. The CDR3 has 16 residues. Clones were sequenced by immunoSEQ multiplex PCR, and TCRdb holds only the in-frame ones, with some missing. Here the sample spans more than 550,000 clones, around 87% being singletons. In addition, the sample was reused for a study of human thymus T cells. That study adds: Donors were healthy Finnish infants having corrective surgery for congenital heart defects. From resections taken during corrective heart surgery, the thymus tissue was obtained. Apparent skewing of V and J gene usage characterized both thymic and blood repertoires. Highly overlapping thymic repertoires among unrelated individuals were reported in related research.

The receptor was isolated from a boy younger than two with a congenital heart defect. Source material: thymocytes. J is TRBJ1-2 and V is TRBV4-1; D ambiguous. This CDR3 reads CASSQVLEIITRGYTF. In nucleotides, the CDR3 is TGCGCCAGCAGCCAAGTACTTGAGATTATAACTAGAGGCTACACCTTC.